This T cell receptor (beta chain) was recorded in a study of cytomegalovirus exposure and HLA in healthy donors. Study-wide results and limits: Rare TCR sequences dominated, though some public TCRs recurred in many donors. When analyzed later, a missense DCLRE1C variant was found to be linked to TCR beta V- and J-gene trimming.

The V and J ends lost 4 bases and 6 bases, in that order; junction bases with no gene match: 7. The CDR3 runs to 17 residues. CDR1 is LGHNA and CDR2 is YSLEER in the germline V gene. The PCR employed 60 Vbeta primers together with 13 Jbeta primers. Sequencing used immunoSEQ multiplex PCR; TCRdb keeps in-frame clones, though not all of them. The data hold fewer than 200,000 clones, with approximately 80% observed a single time. Each of the donors was a healthy bone marrow donor. As for this clone: Antigen specificity is unknown.

The source of this sequence is a woman aged 50 to 60 in good health and CMV-seropositive. The sequenced material came from PBMCs. The gene calls are TRBV4-3 and TRBJ2-4, with 15 bases aligning to TRBD2. The CDR3 nucleotides are TGCGCCAGCAGCCCTCGGACTAGCGGGGGGGCCGGAAACATTCAGTACTTC. As protein: CASSPRTSGGAGNIQYF.